What follows are 14 T cell receptor beta chains derived from one specimen sequenced in a study of STAT5B mutations in CD4+ large granular lymphocyte leukemia. The assay was immunoSEQ multiplex PCR, and TCRdb's table has in-frame clones only and misses some. The sample lists approximately 20,000 clones, 65% to 80% seen once, with about 29% in the top ten. The specimen was CD4+ T cells from blood buffy coats. All receptors derive from a human donor in good health.

The rearrangement uses TRBV10-3 and TRBJ2-2; 9 bases align to TRBD1. The germline CDR1 and CDR2 sequences are ENHRY and SYGVKD. There are 14 residues in the CDR3. Trimming at V came to 4 bases and at J to 8 bases, leaving 5 bases not matched to a gene. CDR3 coding DNA: TGTGCCATCAGTGCGGGACAGGGAACAGGGGAGCTGTTTTTT. As protein: CAISAGQGTGELFF.

This clone has only one observation. One junction end disagrees with the germline gene, perhaps due to a read error. The rearrangement joins TRBV7-7 to TRBJ2-5; TRBD2 is a possible D gene (5 bases). This CDR3 is built from 16 residues. CDR1 and CDR2 from the germline V gene are SSHAT and FNYEAQ (reference sequence). The CDR3 protein is CASSSGNGVLQETQYF. The DNA for the CDR3 is TGTGCTAGCAGCTCGGGGAATGGGGTGCTCCAAGAGACCCAGTACTTC. The full variable domain, its missing parts supplied by reference TRBV7-7 and TRBJ2-5, is GAGVSQSPRYKVTKRGQDVTLRCDPISSHATLYWYQQALGQGPEFLTYFNYEAQPDKSGLPSDRFSAERPEGSISTLTIQRTEQRDSAMYRCASSSGNGVLQETQYFGPGTRLLVL.

This sequence joins TRBV9 and TRBJ2-2; D may be TRBD2 (5 bases). Trimming removed 3 bases at V and 7 bases at J, with 16 bases between. This CDR3 comprises 15 residues. Germline V gene lookup returns CDR1 SGDLS and CDR2 YYNGEE. DNA of the CDR3: TGTGCCAGCAGCGGGACCCTACCGGGGATCGGGGAGCTGTTTTTT. It is translated as CASSGTLPGIGELFF.

This clone was recorded a few times. The V and J genes are TRBV9 and TRBJ2-1; TRBD2 matches at 9 bases. The CDR3 covers 16 residues. Germline lookup yields CDR1 SGDLS and CDR2 YYNGEE. The trim removed 2 bases at V and 8 bases at J, leaving 11 bases unmatched. CDR3 residues: CASSVGLAGEIDEQFF. Here the CDR3 DNA reads TGTGCCAGCAGCGTGGGTTTAGCGGGAGAGATCGATGAGCAGTTCTTC.

V usage is TRBV5-4 and J usage is TRBJ2-7; 11 bases are shared with TRBD2. Unmatched junction bases numbered 3, after V lost 3 bases and J lost 1 base. From germline, CDR1 is SGHNT and CDR2 YYREEE (reference sequence). The CDR3 is 15 amino acids. CDR3 amino acids: CASSSTSGISYEQYF. DNA for the CDR3: TGTGCCAGCAGCTCGACTAGCGGGATTTCCTACGAGCAGTACTTC.

For the CDR3, the DNA is TGTGCCTGGAGTCCGCTTGGAAACACCATATATTTT. Encoded protein: CAWSPLGNTIYF. The chain joins TRBV30 to TRBJ1-3; D gene uncertain. The length of the CDR3 is 12 residues. Trimming shortened V by 2 bases and J by 3 bases, and 5 bases separated the two germline ends. The germline gives CDR1 GTSNPN, CDR2 SVGIG (reference sequence). Full variable domain (rest looked up from reference TRBV30 and TRBJ1-3): SQTIHQWPATLVQPVGSPLSLECTVEGTSNPNLYWYRQAAGRGLQLLFYSVGIGQISSEVPQNLSASRPQDRQFILSSKKLLLSDSGFYLCAWSPLGNTIYFGEGSWLTVV.

This clone has a handful of counts. The chain carries TRBV19 and TRBJ2-7, with TRBD1 identical over 12 bases. Germline V lookup: CDR1 LNHDA, CDR2 SQIVND (reference sequence). With V trimmed by 5 bases and J by 6 bases, 5 bases remained unmatched. The CDR3 has 14 amino acids. CDR3 in amino acids: CASSVGTGGGEQYF. The CDR3 nucleotides are TGTGCCAGTAGTGTCGGGACAGGGGGCGGCGAGCAGTACTTC.

This clone turned up a few times. The chain carries TRBV6-4 and TRBJ2-3; no clear D. Trimming removed 6 bases at V and 6 bases at J, with 16 bases between. Germline CDR1 MRHNA, CDR2 SNTAGT. There are 14 residues in the CDR3. Here the CDR3 DNA reads TGTGCCAGCAGAGCCCATGGGGATAGCGATACGCAGTATTTT. It is translated as CASRAHGDSDTQYF.

This clone was seen a single time. This chain uses TRBV2 with TRBJ2-3, with 7 nucleotides matching TRBD2. Germline V gives CDR1 SNHLY, CDR2 FYNNEI. The CDR3 runs to 13 residues. Trimming cost V 5 bases and J 6 bases; bases outside gene matches: 5. The CDR3 DNA reads TGTGCCAGCAGTAGCGGGACGGTGGATACGCAGTATTTT. This gives the protein CASSSGTVDTQYF.

CDR3 amino acids: CASSEGTDTQYF. CDR3 coding DNA: TGTGCCAGCAGTGAAGGCACAGATACGCAGTATTTT. The chain joins TRBV25-1 to TRBJ2-3; D is ambiguous. The CDR3 length is 12 residues. The germline gives CDR1 MGHDK, CDR2 SYGVNS. The V gene lost 2 bases and the J gene lost 1 base, with 1 base spanning the gap.

V gene TRBV5-6 combines with J gene TRBJ1-4; D is uncertain. The germline V and J ends were trimmed by 4 bases and 0 bases, with 10 bases remaining between them. The CDR3 totals 15 residues. The V gene's germline CDR1 is SGHDT and CDR2 YYEEEE. This CDR3 reads CASSRRQATNEKLFF. CDR3 coding DNA: TGTGCCAGCAGCCGGCGACAAGCAACTAATGAAAAACTGTTTTTT.

In its sample, this clone was seen a few times. This chain connects TRBV7-9 to TRBJ2-1; 12 bases align to TRBD1. V shed 5 bases, J shed 9 bases, and the junction held 11 bases outside the gene matches. The CDR3 totals 16 residues. Germline V gene sequence: CDR1 SEHNR, CDR2 FQNEAQ (reference sequence). The CDR3 is CASSTWDRGLLSEQFF. CDR3 nucleotide sequence: TGTGCCAGCAGCACGTGGGACAGGGGGCTTTTGAGTGAGCAGTTCTTC.

The chain employs TRBV11-3 and TRBJ1-2; weak D call: TRBD1 (6 bases). Trimming took off 0 bases at V and 14 bases at J, with 13 bases between the two ends. The CDR3 spans 12 residues. Per the germline V gene, CDR1 is SGHNT and CDR2 is YENEEA. As DNA, the CDR3 is TGTGCCAGCAGCTTAGATCTTGGGGGCCCAACCTTC. Its protein is CASSLDLGGPTF.

The V and J genes are TRBV4-1 and TRBJ2-5; TRBD2 might be the D (5 bases). The CDR3 sequence is 17 residues long. The V gene lost 4 bases and the J gene lost 2 bases, with 20 bases spanning the gap. CDR1 and CDR2 (germline): MGHRA, YSYEKL. In DNA, the CDR3 is TGCGCCAGCAGCCTGACGGACTCAAAATACGGGCAAGAGACCCAGTACTTC. Its protein product is CASSLTDSKYGQETQYF.